The 25 T cell receptor beta chains listed next were all sequenced from one sample in a study of spatial heterogeneity in lung cancer. Time point: blood at routine non-recurrence follow-up after resection. From the 5' RACE reads, TCRdb called clonotypes with MiXCR, one entry per CDR3 protein. This sample has 72,000 or so distinct CDR3 sequences, with roughly 8.9% found just once. The sample here was PBMCs, taken at follow-up. The receptors were sampled from a female donor with early-stage non-small cell lung cancer.

This clonotype was counted only a few times. The chain uses TRBV7-9 and TRBJ2-7, with TRBD2 as a possible D gene (5 bases). CDR1 is SEHNR, CDR2 FQNEAQ, per germline (reference sequence). The CDR3 is 13 amino acids. V shed 4 bases and J shed 7 bases, with 14 bases lying between them. The CDR3 DNA is TGTGCCAGCAGCTCCGAAGGTGGCGGGGAGCAGTACTTC. It encodes CASSSEGGGEQYF.

This clonotype was recorded many times. This chain joins TRBV6-5 and TRBJ2-1; 13 bases agree with TRBD2. The CDR3 is made up of 14 amino acids. The junction had 4 bases not matched to a gene; V was cut back by 8 bases and J by 6 bases. The V gene's germline CDR1 is MNHEY and CDR2 SVGAGI. This CDR3 is CASRTSGSGNEQFF. As DNA, the CDR3 is TGTGCCAGCCGGACTAGCGGGAGTGGCAATGAGCAGTTCTTC.

This clonotype showed up just a few times. This chain connects TRBV7-3 to TRBJ2-1, with 10 bases aligning to TRBD2. Germline V gene data show CDR1 as SGHTA and CDR2 as FQGTGA. This CDR3 has 14 residues. J gave up 3 bases and V 5 bases, and 1 base lay outside the gene matches. CDR3 sequence (DNA): TGTGCCAGCAGCCCTAGCGGGGGCTACAATGAGCAGTTCTTC. This encodes CASSPSGGYNEQFF.

This clonotype showed up many times. The CDR3 protein is CATQPRDSMKGEKLFF. CDR3 in DNA: TGTGCCACCCAACCCCGGGACTCAATGAAGGGTGAAAAACTGTTTTTT. The rearrangement joins TRBV19 to TRBJ1-4; TRBD1 is a possible D gene (5 bases). V was cut by 10 bases and J by 7 bases, with 25 bases left in between. CDR3 length: 16 residues. Per the germline V gene, CDR1 is LNHDA and CDR2 is SQIVND (reference sequence).

This clonotype showed up many times. The chain uses TRBV12-3 or TRBV12-4 and TRBJ1-1; 9 nucleotides align to TRBD1. The CDR3 has 14 residues. With 6 bases clipped from V and 7 bases from J, the junction kept 9 bases outside the gene matches. The CDR3 loop is CASSSDRGGVEAFF. As DNA, the CDR3 is TGTGCCAGCAGCTCGGACAGGGGAGGCGTTGAAGCTTTCTTT.

There are many counts of this clonotype. J is TRBJ1-5 and V is TRBV19; 7 nucleotides line up with TRBD1. Germline CDR1 is LNHDA and CDR2 is SQIVND (reference sequence). There are 15 residues in the CDR3. V trimming: 5 bases; J trimming: 5 bases; junction bases outside the gene matches: 9. The chain's CDR3 is CASSLITGDDQPQHF. The CDR3 DNA reads TGTGCCAGTAGTCTAATTACAGGGGACGATCAGCCCCAGCATTTT.

In its sample, this clonotype was seen many times. The J gene is TRBJ2-7, the V gene TRBV6-6; TRBD1 matches at 10 bases. Trimming removed 6 bases from V and 2 bases from J; junction bases left unmatched: 4. The CDR3 spans 14 residues. Germline loops: CDR1 MNHNY, CDR2 SVGAGI (reference sequence). CDR3 protein: CASRKDRGPYEQYF. Here the CDR3 DNA reads TGTGCCAGCAGGAAAGACAGGGGGCCCTACGAGCAGTACTTC.

This clonotype was seen repeatedly, ten times or more. The chain joins TRBV29-1 to TRBJ1-4; D uncertain. The V end was cut by 1 base, the J end by 15 bases, with 12 bases between. Germline loops: CDR1 SQVTM, CDR2 ANQGSEA. CDR3 size: 11 residues. CDR3 residues: CSVEVGERMFF. DNA of the CDR3: TGCAGCGTTGAAGTGGGCGAGCGCATGTTTTTT. The full variable domain, with the rest looked up from reference TRBV29-1 and TRBJ1-4, is SAVISQKPSRDICQRGTSLTIQCQVDSQVTMMFWYRQQPGQSLTLIATANQGSEATYESGFVIDKFPISRPNLTFSTLTVSNMSPEDSSIYLCSVEVGERMFFGSGTQLSVL.

This clonotype was counted between two and nine times. The chain has TRBV6-5 and TRBJ2-7, with 10 bases aligning to TRBD2. J gave up 2 bases and V 6 bases, and 4 bases lay outside the gene matches. The germline V gene encodes CDR1 MNHEY and CDR2 SVGAGI. There are 14 residues in the CDR3. The CDR3 DNA reads TGTGCCAGCAGCTGGGGACTAGCGACCTACGAGCAGTACTTC. Translation gives CASSWGLATYEQYF.

A few counts support this clonotype. The chain links TRBV20-1 to TRBJ2-7, with a possible D match to TRBD1 (6 bases). This CDR3 comprises 14 residues. Deletions cut 5 bases from V and 0 bases from J, with 14 bases between. Germline V CDR1 and CDR2: DFQATT, SNEGSKA (reference sequence). CDR3 sequence (DNA): TGCAGTGCTCAGGGGCAGTTAAGCTCCTACGAGCAGTACTTC. Translation: CSAQGQLSSYEQYF.

This clonotype was recorded many times. The chain has TRBV10-3 and TRBJ2-4; D perhaps matches TRBD1 (6 bases). Trimming pared 8 bases from V and 0 bases from J, leaving 17 bases between. From germline, CDR1 is ENHRY and CDR2 SYGVKD. This CDR3 contains 16 residues. CDR3 nucleotides: TGTGCCATCCGTCCTGGGCAGGGGAGAGCCAAAAACATTCAGTACTTC. It codes for CAIRPGQGRAKNIQYF.

This clonotype was counted many times. V and J are TRBV20-1 and TRBJ1-2; 10 bases line up with TRBD1. Germline CDR1 DFQATT, CDR2 SNEGSKA (reference sequence). The CDR3 spans 13 residues. V dropped 3 bases and J dropped 4; count of bases not matched to a gene: 2. CDR3 protein: CSARTGGSYGYTF. CDR3 sequence (DNA): TGCAGTGCTAGGACAGGGGGCAGCTATGGCTACACCTTC.

This clonotype was seen a handful of times. This chain links TRBV20-1 with TRBJ2-3, with 11 bases aligning to TRBD2. V dropped 4 bases and J dropped 2; count of bases not matched to a gene: 2. Germline CDR1 DFQATT, CDR2 SNEGSKA (reference sequence). This CDR3 is built from 14 residues. CDR3 nucleotides: TGCAGTGCTAATAGCGGGAGGGTCACAGATACGCAGTATTTT. Translating it yields CSANSGRVTDTQYF.

This clonotype was counted ten times or more. One junction end does not reproduce the germline sequence, and a read error may be involved. The rearrangement links TRBV7-7 to TRBJ2-1; TRBD1 or TRBD2 may be the D gene (5 bases each). Germline V CDR1 and CDR2: SSHAT, FNYEAQ (reference sequence). CDR3 size: 13 residues. Here the CDR3 reads CASSSGTSNEQFF. The CDR3, as DNA: TGTGCTAGCAGCTCCGGGACCTCCAATGAGCAGTTCTTC.

This clonotype has more than one count but fewer than ten. The chain carries TRBV4-1 and TRBJ1-1; no clear D. CDR3 length: 16 residues. V was trimmed by 3 bases and J by 3 bases, leaving 17 bases between them. Germline V gives CDR1 MGHRA, CDR2 YSYEKL. Here the CDR3 DNA reads TGCGCCAGCAGCCACAGGTTGAGTTCAAGGGACACTGAAGCTTTCTTT. Translating it yields CASSHRLSSRDTEAFF.

This clonotype has only a few counts. This chain links TRBV7-8 with TRBJ1-4, with D tentatively TRBD1 (6 bases). Trimming took off 5 bases at V and 3 bases at J, with 16 bases between the two ends. The germline V gene encodes CDR1 SGHVS and CDR2 FQNEAQ. The CDR3 spans 16 residues. The CDR3 nucleotides read TGTGCCAGCAGCCACCCCGGATCAGGGGCTAATGAAAAACTGTTTTTT. Protein sequence: CASSHPGSGANEKLFF. Based on the CDR3 plus reference TRBV7-8 and TRBJ1-4, the full variable domain is GAGVSQSPRYKVAKRGQDVALRCDPISGHVSLFWYQQALGQGPEFLTYFQNEAQLDKSGLPSDRFFAERPEGSVSTLKIQRTQQEDSAVYLCASSHPGSGANEKLFFGSGTQLSVL.

Points on this clonotype: It may be a read error: a sequence one base away is much more abundant. This rearrangement joins TRBV12-3 or TRBV12-4 to TRBJ1-2; D remains unclear. This CDR3 has 12 amino acids. The CDR3: CVSQKTNYGYTF. For the CDR3, the DNA is TGTGTCAGCCAGAAGACTAACTATGGCTACACCTTC.

In its sample, this clonotype was seen many times. The V gene is TRBV6-1, the J gene TRBJ2-1, with D perhaps TRBD1 (5 bases). With 0 bases removed from V and 4 bases from J, the gap between germline ends came to 10 bases. The germline gives CDR1 MNHNS, CDR2 SASEGT. CDR3 length: 15 residues. CDR3 DNA sequence: TGTGCCAGCAGTGAAGCGCTCAGGGCGTACAATGAGCAGTTCTTC. Translated: CASSEALRAYNEQFF.

This clonotype was observed a handful of times. V is TRBV18 and J is TRBJ2-1; 13 nucleotides align to TRBD2. After removal of 0 bases from V and 4 bases from J, the junction contained 0 bases not matched to a gene. The germline V gene has CDR1 KGHSH and CDR2 LQKENI. The CDR3 covers 16 residues. The chain's CDR3 is CASSPPGLAGYNEQFF. The CDR3 DNA follows: TGTGCCAGCTCACCACCGGGACTAGCGGGGTACAATGAGCAGTTCTTC.

The chain recombines TRBV6-1 with TRBJ2-7; tentative D call: TRBD1 (5 bases). Per the germline V gene, CDR1 is MNHNS and CDR2 is SASEGT. V was pared by 0 bases and J by 2 bases, with 11 bases between. The CDR3 totals 15 residues. In DNA, the CDR3 is TGTGCCAGCAGTGAAGCGCACGTCAGGGCCTACGAGCAGTACTTC. This translates into CASSEAHVRAYEQYF.

This clonotype was picked up many times. V is TRBV18 and J is TRBJ2-6; D is unclear. The V end lost 2 bases, the J end lost 0 bases, and 8 bases lay between the germline ends. Per germline, CDR1 KGHSH and CDR2 LQKENI. The CDR3 runs 16 residues. The CDR3 coding sequence is TGTGCCAGCTCACCAGATGTCACCTCTGGGGCCAACGTCCTGACTTTC. Encoded protein: CASSPDVTSGANVLTF.

This clonotype came up many times. V is TRBV13 and J is TRBJ2-7; 7 bases fit TRBD2. The V segment lost 6 bases and the J segment 9 bases; nucleotides outside the gene matches: 11. Germline CDR1 PRHDT, CDR2 FYEKMQ (reference sequence). This CDR3 is 13 amino acids long. The CDR3 DNA follows: TGTGCCAGCAGGTCGAGGGGACTATCCGTGCAGTACTTC. Translation: CASRSRGLSVQYF.

This clonotype was counted at least ten times. V gene TRBV18 combines with J gene TRBJ1-1; D remains unclear. The germline CDR1 and CDR2 sequences are KGHSH and LQKENI. The CDR3 length is 15 residues. V shed 5 bases and J shed 5 bases, with 18 bases lying between them. For the CDR3, the DNA is TGTGCCAGCTCAGAAAATCCCCCAGATTTGACTGAAGCTTTCTTT. Translation: CASSENPPDLTEAFF. The variable domain in full, with the rest retrieved from reference TRBV18 and TRBJ1-1, is NAGVMQNPRHLVRRRGQEARLRCSPMKGHSHVYWYRQLPEEGLKFMVYLQKENIIDESGMPKERFSAEFPKEGPSILRIQQVVRGDSAAYFCASSENPPDLTEAFFGQGTRLTVV.

In its sample, this clonotype was seen a few times. The chain links TRBV6-5 to TRBJ1-1; unclear D gene. With 0 bases removed from V and 1 base from J, the gap between germline ends came to 9 bases. This CDR3 region has 15 residues. The germline V gene has CDR1 MNHEY and CDR2 SVGAGI. In nucleotides, the CDR3 is TGTGCCAGCAGTTACTCGAAGGTGTGGAACACTGAAGCTTTCTTT. Residues: CASSYSKVWNTEAFF.

Ten or more counts support this clonotype. The V gene is TRBV30, the J gene TRBJ1-5; D unclear. In germline, CDR1 is GTSNPN, CDR2 SVGIG (reference sequence). V lost 2 bases to trimming and J lost 7 bases, with 15 bases between them. The CDR3 has 14 amino acids. CDR3 residues: CAWSFGRSGQPQHF. CDR3 coding DNA: TGTGCCTGGAGTTTTGGACGCTCCGGGCAGCCCCAGCATTTT.